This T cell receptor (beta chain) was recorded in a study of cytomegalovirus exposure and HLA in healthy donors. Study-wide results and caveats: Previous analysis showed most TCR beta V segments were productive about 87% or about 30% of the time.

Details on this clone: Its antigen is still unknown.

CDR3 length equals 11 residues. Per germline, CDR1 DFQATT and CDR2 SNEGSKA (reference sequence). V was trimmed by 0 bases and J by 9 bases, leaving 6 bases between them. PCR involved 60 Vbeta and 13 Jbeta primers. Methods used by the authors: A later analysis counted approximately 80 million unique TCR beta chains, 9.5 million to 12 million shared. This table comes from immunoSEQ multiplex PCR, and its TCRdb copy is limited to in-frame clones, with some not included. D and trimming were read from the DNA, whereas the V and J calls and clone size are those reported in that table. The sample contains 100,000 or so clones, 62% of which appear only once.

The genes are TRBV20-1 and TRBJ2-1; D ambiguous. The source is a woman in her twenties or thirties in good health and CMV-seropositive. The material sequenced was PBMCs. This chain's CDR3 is CSARDQAEQFF. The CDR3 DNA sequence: TGCAGTGCTAGAGATCAGGCTGAGCAGTTCTTC.